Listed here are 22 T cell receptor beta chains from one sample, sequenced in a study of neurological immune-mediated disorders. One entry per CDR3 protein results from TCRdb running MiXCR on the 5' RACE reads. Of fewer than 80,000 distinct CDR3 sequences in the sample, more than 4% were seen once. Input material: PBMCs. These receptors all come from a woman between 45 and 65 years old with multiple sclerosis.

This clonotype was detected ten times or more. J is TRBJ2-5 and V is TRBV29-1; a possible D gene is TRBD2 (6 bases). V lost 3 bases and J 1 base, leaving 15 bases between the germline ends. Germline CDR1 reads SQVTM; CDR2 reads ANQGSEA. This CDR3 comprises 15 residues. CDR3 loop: CSVDSPAGAQETQYF. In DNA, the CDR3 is TGCAGCGTTGATTCCCCAGCGGGTGCCCAAGAGACCCAGTACTTC. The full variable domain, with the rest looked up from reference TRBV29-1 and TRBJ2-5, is SAVISQKPSRDICQRGTSLTIQCQVDSQVTMMFWYRQQPGQSLTLIATANQGSEATYESGFVIDKFPISRPNLTFSTLTVSNMSPEDSSIYLCSVDSPAGAQETQYFGPGTRLLVL.

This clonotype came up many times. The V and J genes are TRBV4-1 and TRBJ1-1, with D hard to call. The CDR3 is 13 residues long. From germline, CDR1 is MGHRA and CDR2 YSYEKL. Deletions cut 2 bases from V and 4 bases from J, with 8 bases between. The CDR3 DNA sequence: TGCGCCAGCAGCCAACTACATGGCACTGAAGCTTTCTTT. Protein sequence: CASSQLHGTEAFF.

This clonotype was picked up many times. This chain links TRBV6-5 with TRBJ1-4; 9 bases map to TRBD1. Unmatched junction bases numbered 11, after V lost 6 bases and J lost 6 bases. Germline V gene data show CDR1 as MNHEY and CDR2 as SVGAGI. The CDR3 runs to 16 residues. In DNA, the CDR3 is TGTGCCAGCAGAACCGGGACAGGGATTCTTGATGAAAAACTGTTTTTT. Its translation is CASRTGTGILDEKLFF.

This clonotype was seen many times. The CDR3 loop reads CASSFRGETQYF. For the CDR3, the DNA is TGTGCCAGCAGTTTTAGGGGAGAGACCCAGTACTTC. The chain combines TRBV12-3 or TRBV12-4 with TRBJ2-5, with D possibly being TRBD1 (5 bases). Trimming pared 3 bases from V and 4 bases from J, leaving 6 bases between. The CDR3 extends over 12 amino acids.

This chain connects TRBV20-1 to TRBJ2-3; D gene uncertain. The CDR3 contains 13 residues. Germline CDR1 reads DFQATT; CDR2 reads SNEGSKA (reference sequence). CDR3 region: CVIQYSGTDTQYF. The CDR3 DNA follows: TGCGTCATACAGTATAGTGGCACAGATACGCAGTATTTT.

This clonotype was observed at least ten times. DNA of the CDR3: TGTGCCAGCAGCCAAAGAGGGGTAGCGGGTTCACCCCTCCACTTT. Amino acids: CASSQRGVAGSPLHF. The chain couples TRBV7-8 to TRBJ1-6; tentatively, D is TRBD1 (5 bases). The V end lost 5 bases, the J end lost 9 bases, and 17 bases lay between the germline ends. The germline gives CDR1 SGHVS, CDR2 FQNEAQ. The CDR3 runs to 15 residues.

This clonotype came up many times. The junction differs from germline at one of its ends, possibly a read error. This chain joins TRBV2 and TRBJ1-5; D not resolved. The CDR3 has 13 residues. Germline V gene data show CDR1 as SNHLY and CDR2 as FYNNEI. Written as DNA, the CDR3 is TGTGCCAGCAGTGGTACGGGCAATCAGCCCCAGAATTTT. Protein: CASSGTGNQPQNF.

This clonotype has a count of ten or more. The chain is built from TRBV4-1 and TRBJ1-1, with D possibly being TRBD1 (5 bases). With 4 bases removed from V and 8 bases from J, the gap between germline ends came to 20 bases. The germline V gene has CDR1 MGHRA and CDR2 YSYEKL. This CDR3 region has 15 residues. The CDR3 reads CASSPRPQGGVEAFF. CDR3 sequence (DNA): TGCGCCAGCAGCCCCCGACCACAAGGAGGGGTCGAAGCTTTCTTT.

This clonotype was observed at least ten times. The CDR3 loop reads CASSLSGGHTDTQYF. The CDR3 nucleotides are TGTGCCAGCAGCCTTAGCGGGGGGCACACAGATACGCAGTATTTT. V is TRBV6-5 and J is TRBJ2-3; 10 bases map to TRBD2. The J segment lost 2 bases and the V segment lost 6 bases, leaving 5 bases of the junction unmatched. CDR3 length equals 15 residues. Germline CDR1 and CDR2: MNHEY and SVGAGI.

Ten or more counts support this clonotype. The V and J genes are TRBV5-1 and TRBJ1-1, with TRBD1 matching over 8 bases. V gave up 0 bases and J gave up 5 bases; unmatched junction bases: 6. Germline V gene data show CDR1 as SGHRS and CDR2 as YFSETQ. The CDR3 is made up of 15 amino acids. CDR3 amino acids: CASSLVSQGGTEAFF. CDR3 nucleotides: TGCGCCAGCAGCTTGGTATCACAGGGGGGGACTGAAGCTTTCTTT.

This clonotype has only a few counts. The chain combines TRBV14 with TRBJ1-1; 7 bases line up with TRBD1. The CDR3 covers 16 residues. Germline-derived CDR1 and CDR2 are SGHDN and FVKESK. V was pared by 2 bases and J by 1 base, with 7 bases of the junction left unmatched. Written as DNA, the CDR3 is TGTGCCAGCAGCCAACAAACCGGGACAGCGAACACTGAAGCTTTCTTT. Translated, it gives CASSQQTGTANTEAFF.

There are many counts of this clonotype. The CDR3 DNA reads as TGCAGTGCTGAGCCGGTAGGGGCAGATACGCAGTATTTT. As protein: CSAEPVGADTQYF. J is TRBJ2-3 and V is TRBV20-1; maybe TRBD1 (5 bases). The germline V gene encodes CDR1 DFQATT and CDR2 SNEGSKA (reference sequence). The CDR3 is 13 residues long. The germline V and J ends were trimmed by 5 bases and 4 bases, with 13 bases remaining between them.

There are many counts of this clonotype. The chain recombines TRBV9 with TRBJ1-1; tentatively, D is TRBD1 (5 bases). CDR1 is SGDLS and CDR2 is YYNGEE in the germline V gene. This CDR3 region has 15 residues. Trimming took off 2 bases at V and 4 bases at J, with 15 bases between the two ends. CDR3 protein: CASSVIPGPSTEAFF. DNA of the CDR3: TGTGCCAGCAGCGTGATACCGGGACCGAGCACTGAAGCTTTCTTT.

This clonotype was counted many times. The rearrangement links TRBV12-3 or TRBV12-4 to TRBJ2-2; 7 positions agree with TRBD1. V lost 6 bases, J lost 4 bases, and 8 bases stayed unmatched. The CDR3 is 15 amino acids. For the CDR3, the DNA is TGTGCCAGCAGCCCGGGACAGAGGTTCACCGGGGAGCTGTTTTTT. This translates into CASSPGQRFTGELFF.

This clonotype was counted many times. CDR3 in amino acids: CATETGAGTEAFF. CDR3 nucleotides: TGTGCCACCGAGACAGGGGCTGGCACTGAAGCTTTCTTT. The chain joins TRBV15 to TRBJ1-1; 8 bases are shared with TRBD1. Losses at the gene ends were 8 bases for V and 4 bases for J; bases not matched to a gene: 6. The CDR3 is 13 residues long. Germline V gives CDR1 LNHNV, CDR2 YYDKDF (reference sequence).

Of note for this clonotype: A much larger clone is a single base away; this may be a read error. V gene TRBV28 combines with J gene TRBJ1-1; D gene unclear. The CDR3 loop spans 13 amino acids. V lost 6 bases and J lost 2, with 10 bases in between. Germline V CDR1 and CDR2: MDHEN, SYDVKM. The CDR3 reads CASSSGKNTEAFF. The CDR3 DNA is TGTGCCAGCAGCTCGGGAAAAAACACTGAAGCTTTCTTT.

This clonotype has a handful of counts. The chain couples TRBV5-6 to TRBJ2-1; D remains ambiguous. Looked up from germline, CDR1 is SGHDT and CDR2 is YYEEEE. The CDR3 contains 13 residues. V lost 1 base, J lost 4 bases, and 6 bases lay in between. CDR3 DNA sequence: TGTGCCAGCAGCTTGAGCGTTTACAATGAGCAGTTCTTC. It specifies CASSLSVYNEQFF.

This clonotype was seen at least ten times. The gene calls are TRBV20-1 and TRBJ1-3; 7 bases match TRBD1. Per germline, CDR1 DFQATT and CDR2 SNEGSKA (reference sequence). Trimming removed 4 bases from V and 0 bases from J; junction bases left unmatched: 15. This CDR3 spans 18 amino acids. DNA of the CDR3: TGCAGTGCTACGGCCTTGGGACAGTCGATTCTCTCTGGAAACACCATATATTTT. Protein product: CSATALGQSILSGNTIYF.

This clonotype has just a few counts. As DNA, the CDR3 is TGTGCCAGCAGCTTGTACCGCTATTCGAACACCGGGGAGCTGTTTTTT. This sequence encodes CASSLYRYSNTGELFF. This chain connects TRBV5-6 to TRBJ2-2; no clear D. The V end was cut by 1 base, the J end by 0 bases, with 10 bases between. CDR1 SGHDT and CDR2 YYEEEE come from the germline V gene. The CDR3 has 16 residues.

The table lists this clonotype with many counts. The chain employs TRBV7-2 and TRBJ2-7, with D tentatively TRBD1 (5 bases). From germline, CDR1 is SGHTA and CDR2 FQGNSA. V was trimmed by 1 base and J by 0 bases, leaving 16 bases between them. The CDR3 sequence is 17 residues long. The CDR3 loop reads CASSLGPAGQSSYEQYF. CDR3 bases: TGTGCCAGCAGCTTAGGCCCGGCAGGGCAAAGCTCCTACGAGCAGTACTTC.

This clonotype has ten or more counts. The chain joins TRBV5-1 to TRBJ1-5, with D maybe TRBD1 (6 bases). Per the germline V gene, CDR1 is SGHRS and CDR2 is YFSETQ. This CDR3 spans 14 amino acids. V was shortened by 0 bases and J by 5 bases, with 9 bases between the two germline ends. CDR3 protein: CASSLGGQYQPQHF. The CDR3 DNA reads TGCGCCAGCAGCTTGGGAGGACAGTATCAGCCCCAGCATTTT.

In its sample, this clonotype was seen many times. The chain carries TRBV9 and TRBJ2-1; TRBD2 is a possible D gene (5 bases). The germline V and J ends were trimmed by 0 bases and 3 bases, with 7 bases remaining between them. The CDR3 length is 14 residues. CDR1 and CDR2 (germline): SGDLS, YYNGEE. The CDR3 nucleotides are TGTGCCAGCAGCGTAGTCGGGGACTACAATGAGCAGTTCTTC. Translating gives CASSVVGDYNEQFF.